This TCR beta chain appears in the sequencing data of a study of blood T cell repertoires in COVID-19 (dated by TCRdb to 2020 to 2022). Regarding the study in general: Collaborator samples came from the United States, Italy and Spain and covered acute and convalescent phases of COVID-19. Where HLA class I and class II types were available, the types were taken from metadata supplied by the sample provider, not from assay-based typing. A freely available public database, intended as a resource for researchers studying the immune response to SARS-CoV-2, is where the repertoires were released. Samples were obtained from the ongoing ImmuneRACE study (first 160 participants) and from 950 to 1,500 subjects provided by 6 global collaborators. The sample metadata nearly always contained a de-identified subject ID, COVID-19 status, age in years and sex. The dataset comprised deeply sampled blood TCRbeta repertoires from subjects exposed to, actively infected with, or recovered from COVID-19. The prospective study material was composed of cDNA or gDNA derived from T cells, B-cell-depleted T cells, or PBMCs.

Trimming removed 4 bases from V and 2 bases from J, leaving 12 bases between the germline ends. Including cysteine and phenylalanine, the CDR3 has 15 amino acids. Here the CDR3 DNA is all that survives: 45 bases in frame from base 1. CDR1 and CDR2 (LNHDA, SQIVND) derive from the germline V gene (reference sequence). A word on this clone: The clone's antigen remains unknown. The input lacks base qualities; no much larger clone sits a single base away.

Whole blood was collected in K2EDTA tubes by collaborating institutions according to the institutions' own protocols. For TCRbeta analysis, collaborators shipped samples as frozen whole blood, isolated PBMCs, or DNA extracted from either of those sample types. Beyond this particular receptor, the publication reports: Clinical and demographic metadata were provided uncurated, with the amount varying by source and participant.

TCRbeta CDR3 regions were amplified from genomic DNA using the immunoSEQ Assay, a bias-controlled multiplex PCR. For the original study's pipeline: The number of nucleated cells in each sample was estimated from the amplification of reference gene primers within the assay. To quantify the absolute abundance of each unique TCRbeta CDR3 rearrangement, sequence reads were collapsed and filtered. For each sample, productive Simpson clonality was calculated by taking the square root of Simpson's diversity index across productive rearrangements. The immuneACCESS repertoire file appears here via TCRdb, limited to in-frame rearrangements. These files lack a portion of the clones; in checked studies, under half of the deficit traces to unresolved V genes, and the cause of the others is not known. V and J calls and clone size are given by that table; D and trimming were obtained from the DNA. The sample yields about 100,000 clones; roughly 87% were counted once. The ten biggest clones cover around 6.9% of the sample.

The receptor was derived from a woman aged 60 to 75 with acute or convalescent COVID-19. The chain couples TRBV19 to TRBJ1-3; the D gene is possibly TRBD1, with 5 bases matching. Sequences were obtained from peripheral blood. This receptor carries the CDR3 CASSTPGNPGNTIYF. The DNA sequence follows: TGTGCCAGTAGTACCCCAGGGAACCCTGGAAACACCATATATTTT.